The rows below give T cell receptor beta chains drawn from one sample of a study of blood T cell repertoires in COVID-19. Libraries were prepared by immunoSEQ multiplex PCR; TCRdb keeps only in-frame clonotypes and omits some of them. Seen here are hundreds of thousands of clones, 65% to 90% observed once, and the top ten hold over 4.5%. Source material: peripheral blood. Receptors originate from a man at least 80 years old with acute or convalescent COVID-19. Both conserved end residues are trimmed from each CDR3.

v_call	j_call	cdr3_aa
TRBV6-5	TRBJ1-1	ASSYSNRANTEAF
TRBV24-1	TRBJ1-2	ATSDQNSGFYGYT
TRBV6-1	TRBJ1-6	ASSELIQEPLH
TRBV3-1/TRBV3-2	TRBJ2-2	ASSQTGWSGELF
TRBV3-1/TRBV3-2	TRBJ2-7	ASSQDGGGREQY
TRBV10-3	TRBJ2-1	AISESQYHEQF
TRBV7-7	TRBJ2-5	ASSVGGIRGEETQY
TRBV7-3	TRBJ1-3	ASSLTGRGPGNTIY
TRBV10-1	TRBJ2-5	ASSIAQAGGQETQY
TRBV7-9	TRBJ2-1	ASRSGRTSGSYNEQF
TRBV18	TRBJ1-2	ASSPELEAGYT
TRBV19	TRBJ1-3	ASSTAGTSRNTIY
TRBV11-3	TRBJ2-1	ASRTGTGALVKQF
TRBV3-1/TRBV3-2	TRBJ2-1	ASSQENRGREREQF
TRBV28	TRBJ2-1	ASSQYREEF
TRBV7-3	TRBJ2-1	ASSQLAGTSYNEQF
TRBV12-3/TRBV12-4	TRBJ1-1	ASSLTVNTEAF
TRBV19	TRBJ2-2	ASSIKSVRAGGELF
TRBV25-1	TRBJ1-1	ASKPRAGRGGTEAF
TRBV19	TRBJ2-1	ASSTGTGRYNEQF
TRBV5-1	TRBJ1-3	ASSLRQGGTGNTIY
TRBV18	TRBJ2-3	ASSPVSVGLAGLTDTQY
TRBV7-9	TRBJ2-1	ASSLESGDEQF
TRBV24-1	TRBJ2-1	ATSKTGDFSSYNEQF
TRBV4-3	TRBJ2-1	ASSQDGIAPSEQF
TRBV14	TRBJ2-3	ASSPSKLAAASTDTQY
TRBV10-3	TRBJ2-1	AITQGGSYNEQF
TRBV5-1	TRBJ2-2	ASSLVPGAGELF
TRBV12-3/TRBV12-4	TRBJ1-5	ASSLTDNQPQH
TRBV27	TRBJ1-6	ASGTGDNSPLH
TRBV30	TRBJ2-7	AGGTGTGPYEQY
TRBV9	TRBJ2-1	ASSVLSAGGLNEQF
TRBV29-1	TRBJ1-1	SVVPGINTEAF
TRBV5-6	TRBJ1-1	ASSLSGQGNTEAF
TRBV27	TRBJ1-1	ASSFQGNTEAF
TRBV5-1	TRBJ2-1	ASSISGGAEQF
TRBV7-2	TRBJ2-2	ASSSRGTNTGELF
TRBV2	TRBJ1-1	ASSRQGLNTEAF
TRBV24-1	TRBJ2-3	ATSDFTSGGPDTQY
TRBV18	TRBJ2-2	ASSHMQGDTGELF
TRBV12-3/TRBV12-4	TRBJ1-2	ASSFRNRYT
TRBV3-1/TRBV3-2	TRBJ1-1	ASGTAKNTEAF
TRBV10-3	TRBJ2-1	AISGTAYSSYNEQF
TRBV6-5	TRBJ2-2	ASSTSQGGTGELF
TRBV19	TRBJ2-1	ASSILAGGVEQF
TRBV10-3	TRBJ1-6	AISDPISSYNSPLH
TRBV7-2	TRBJ2-3	ASSSRTTAGRNTDTQY
TRBV7-8	TRBJ1-5	ASSSRQGSHQPQH
TRBV2	TRBJ2-7	ASSRESYEQY
TRBV14	TRBJ1-2	ASSQGVPGTGGAGYT
TRBV28	TRBJ2-2	ATLAGVTGELF
TRBV27	TRBJ2-2	ASRPSPVPTGELF
TRBV27	TRBJ2-3	ASSLRKSLGPTDTQY